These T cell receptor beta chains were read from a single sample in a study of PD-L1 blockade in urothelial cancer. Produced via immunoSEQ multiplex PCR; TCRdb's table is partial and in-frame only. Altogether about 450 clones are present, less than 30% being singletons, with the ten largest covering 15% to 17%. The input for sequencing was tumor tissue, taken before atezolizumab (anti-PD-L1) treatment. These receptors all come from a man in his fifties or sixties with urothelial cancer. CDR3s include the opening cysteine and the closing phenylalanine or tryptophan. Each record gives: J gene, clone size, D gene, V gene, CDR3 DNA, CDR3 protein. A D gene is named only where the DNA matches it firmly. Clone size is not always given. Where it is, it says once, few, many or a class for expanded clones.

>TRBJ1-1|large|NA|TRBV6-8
TGTGCCAGCAGTGAGCGTAGGAACACTGAAGCTTTCTTT
CASSERRNTEAFF
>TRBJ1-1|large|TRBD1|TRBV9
TGTGCCAGCAGCCCAACAGGGGGGAGCACTGAAGCTTTCTTT
CASSPTGGSTEAFF
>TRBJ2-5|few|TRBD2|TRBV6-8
TGTGCCAGCAGTTACACTAGCGGGGGGGCGGAGACCCAGTACTTC
CASSYTSGGAETQYF
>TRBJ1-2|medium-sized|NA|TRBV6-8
TGTGCCAGCAGTGTCCACAGGGCCCCCTTGAGGGGCGGCTACACCTTC
CASSVHRAPLRGGYTF
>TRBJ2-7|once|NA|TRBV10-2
TGCGCCAGCAGTGAGTCGTGGGGGCCCTACGAGCAGTACTTC
CASSESWGPYEQYF
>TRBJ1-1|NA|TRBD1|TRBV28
TGTGCCAGCAGATTCGACAGGGGGTTCGTGTTGAACACTGAAGCTTTCTTT
CASRFDRGFVLNTEAFF
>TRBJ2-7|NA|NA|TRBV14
TGTGCCAGCAGCCAAGGCTTAACAGCCAACGAGCAGTACTTC
CASSQGLTANEQYF
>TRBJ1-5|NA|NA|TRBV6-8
TGTGCCAGCAGTACAGGGAATCAGCCCCAGCATTTT
CASSTGNQPQHF
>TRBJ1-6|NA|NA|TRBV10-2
TGCGCCAGCGAACCGGGAGGAAGGGGAGGGTTATCACCCCTCCACTTT
CASEPGGRGGLSPLHF
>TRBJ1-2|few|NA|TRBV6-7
TGTGCCAGCAGTGAAGGTGACATACAGGGTATCTATGGCTACACCTTC
CASSEGDIQGIYGYTF
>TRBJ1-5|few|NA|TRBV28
TGTGCCAGCAGTTTAGTTAATCAGCCCCAGCATTTT
CASSLVNQPQHF
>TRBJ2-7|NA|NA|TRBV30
TGTGCCTATAGGAGTAGGTCCGAGGCAGACAGCTACGAGCAGTACTTC
CAYRSRSEADSYEQYF
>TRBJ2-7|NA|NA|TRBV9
TGTGCCAGCAGCGTACGAGGGGGCGAGCAGTACTTC
CASSVRGGEQYF
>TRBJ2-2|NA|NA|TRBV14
TGTGCCAGCAGCCAAGATCAACACTTCACCGGGGAGCTGTTTTTT
CASSQDQHFTGELFF
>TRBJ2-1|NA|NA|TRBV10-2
TGCGCCACCCAACACGGAGGGGGTTACAATGAGCAGTTCTTC
CATQHGGGYNEQFF
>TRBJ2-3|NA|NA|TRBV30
TGTGCCTGGAGTGTTGGGCTAGGGGCCACAGATACGCAGTATTTT
CAWSVGLGATDTQYF
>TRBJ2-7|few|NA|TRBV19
TGTGCCAGTAGCCGACAGGCCTCCTACGAGCAGTACTTC
CASSRQASYEQYF
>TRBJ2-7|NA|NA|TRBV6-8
TGTGCCAGCAGTTACGAGCCTACTAGCTCCTACGAGCAGTACTTC
CASSYEPTSSYEQYF
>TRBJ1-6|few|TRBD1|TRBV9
TGTGCCAGCAGCGTAGAACAGGGGGCCCATTCACCCCTCCACTTT
CASSVEQGAHSPLHF
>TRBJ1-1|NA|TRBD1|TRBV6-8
TGTGCCAGCAGTTTATCGAGCAGGGGGACGAACACTGAAGCTTTCTTT
CASSLSSRGTNTEAFF
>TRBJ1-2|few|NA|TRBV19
TGTGCCAGTAGTCCCTGGGGCATCGGATCGATAATTAACTATGGCTACACCTTC
CASSPWGIGSIINYGYTF
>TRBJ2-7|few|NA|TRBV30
TGTGCCTGGAGTGTACTCGGAGTCTACGAGCAGTACTTC
CAWSVLGVYEQYF
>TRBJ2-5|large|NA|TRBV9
TGTGCCAGCAGCGTAGATTTTGGGAAACCCCAGTACTTC
CASSVDFGKPQYF
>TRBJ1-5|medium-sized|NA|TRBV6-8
TGTGCCAGCGGTATAGGAATCCAGCCCCAGCATTTT
CASGIGIQPQHF
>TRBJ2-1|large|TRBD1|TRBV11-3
TGTGCCAGCATACGGGACAGGGGGGACGATGAGCAGTTCTTC
CASIRDRGDDEQFF
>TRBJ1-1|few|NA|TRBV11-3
TGTGCCAGCAGCCCCCTTGGAGGGGAAGGCACTGAAGCTTTCTTT
CASSPLGGEGTEAFF
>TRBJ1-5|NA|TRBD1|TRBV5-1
TGCGCCAGCAGCTTGGGGGACAGGGGCAATCAGCCCCAGCATTTT
CASSLGDRGNQPQHF
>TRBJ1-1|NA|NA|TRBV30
TGTGCCTGGGGGGGGCAGAACACTGAAGCTTTCTTT
CAWGGQNTEAFF
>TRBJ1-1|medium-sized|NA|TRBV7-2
TGTGCCAGCAGCTTATATGAGGAGACTGAAGCTTTCTTT
CASSLYEETEAFF
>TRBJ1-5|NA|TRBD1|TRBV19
TGTGCCAGTATAACCGGGACAGGGCAGAGTAGCAATCAGCCCCAGCATTTT
CASITGTGQSSNQPQHF
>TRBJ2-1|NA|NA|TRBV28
TGTGCCAGCGGGAAGGGTTTTGGAAATGAGCAGTTCTTC
CASGKGFGNEQFF
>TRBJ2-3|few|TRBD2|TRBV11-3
TGTGCCAGCAGCTTAATTCTGCGGGGGGGCCGAACAGATACGCAGTATTTT
CASSLILRGGRTDTQYF
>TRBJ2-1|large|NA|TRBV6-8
TGTGCCATCAGTGCCCAGGGTGGCAATGAGCAGTTCTTC
CAISAQGGNEQFF
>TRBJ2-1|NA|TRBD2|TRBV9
TGTGCCAGCAGTAGCGGGACCTTCTCCTACAATGAGCAGTTCTTC
CASSSGTFSYNEQFF
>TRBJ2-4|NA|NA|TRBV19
TGTGCCAGTAGTATCAGCGACATTCAGTACTTC
CASSISDIQYF
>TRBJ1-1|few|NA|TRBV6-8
TGTGCCACCCGGACTTTTTCAGGTTTCACTGAAGCTTTCTTT
CATRTFSGFTEAFF
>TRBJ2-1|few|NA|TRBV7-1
TGTGCCAGCAGCTTAGGAGCATACAATGAGCAGTTCTTC
CASSLGAYNEQFF
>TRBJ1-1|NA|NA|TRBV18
TGTGCCAGCTCACCGGCTTCACTGAACACTGAAGCTTTCTTT
CASSPASLNTEAFF
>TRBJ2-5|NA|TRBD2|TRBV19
TGTGCCAGTAGTAAGGGTAGCGGGAGGTTAGAGACCCAGTACTTC
CASSKGSGRLETQYF
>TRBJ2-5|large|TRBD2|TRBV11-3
TGTGCCAGCAGCCTCGGAGGGACTAGCTTTTCCCAAGAGACCCAGTACTTC
CASSLGGTSFSQETQYF
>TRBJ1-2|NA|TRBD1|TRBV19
TGTGCCAGTAGTCCCGGGACAGTGTCGTATGGCTACACCTTC
CASSPGTVSYGYTF
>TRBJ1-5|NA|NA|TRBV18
TGTGCCAGCTCACCAGGGACAAGTCAGCCCCAGCATTTT
CASSPGTSQPQHF
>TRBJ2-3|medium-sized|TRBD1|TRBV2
TGTGCCAGCAGAACCGGGACAGGGGTTGATACGCAGTATTTT
CASRTGTGVDTQYF
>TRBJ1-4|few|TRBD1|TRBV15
TGTGCCACCAGCAAGGACCGGACAGGGGATGAAAAACTGTTTTTT
CATSKDRTGDEKLFF
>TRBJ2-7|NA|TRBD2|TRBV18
TGTGCCAGCTCAGGAACCGGGAGGTTCGAGCAGTACTTC
CASSGTGRFEQYF